A single T cell receptor (beta chain) is shown here with its context. Its cognate antigen has yet to be identified. The record has no base qualities; no much larger clone is one base away. Libraries came from the immunoSEQ multiplex PCR assay. In its TCRdb copy, this immuneACCESS table keeps in-frame sequences only and misses some clones. Where compared with another copy, unresolved V genes explain less than half of these, and the others have no known cause. This sample comprises over 650,000 clones, about 90% of them detected only once. The biggest ten clones account for 0.0094% of the sample. The sample belongs to a study of shared T cell receptors in the human thymus (dated by TCRdb to about 2021). Notes on the research overall: The study examined how self-reactive, shared T-cell receptor alpha chains are generated in the human thymus.

Trimming removed 7 bases from V and 3 bases from J; the gene matches leave 10 bases unexplained. According to the germline V gene, CDR1 reads SQVTM and CDR2 reads ANQGSEA. The CDR3 spans 15 residues, from the cysteine through the phenylalanine. Only the CDR3 portion is preserved as DNA: 45 bases, with reading frame beginning at the first base. The same data also went into a second study, on human thymus T cells. Reported in the second study: In Finland, the donors were immunologically healthy infants who were having open corrective cardiac surgery for congenital heart defects. Thymus tissue was collected as surgical resects that were removed during corrective cardiac surgery. V and J gene segment usage appeared biased in both thymic and peripheral blood repertoires. Highly overlapping thymic TCR repertoires among unrelated individuals were reported in the related research. The study characterized TCR alpha and beta repertoires from about 8 infant thymus samples and four related peripheral blood samples. Donor ages ranging from about 7 to 250 days were recorded, and more than five male and a couple of female infants were included in the cohort. After being mechanically released from the tissue, thymocytes were kept at -70 degrees C in pellets of roughly 9.5-32 million cells. A QIAsymphony instrument was used to extract genomic DNA from the frozen cell pellets. The immunoSEQ multiplex PCR assay was used to amplify the TCRB and TCRAD loci from a standardized amount of quality-controlled genomic DNA. The V(D)J region was spanned by amplicons of a length sufficient to cover the CDR3 and to identify V and J genes. The commercial immunoSEQ service was used to sequence amplicons on an Illumina platform. Corrections for primer bias and sequencing errors followed previously described methods, while TCRAD and TCRB definitions were based on the IMGT database. The repertoires were analysed using immunoSEQ Analyzer 3.0 and VDJTools for basic statistics, V/J segment usage, diversity estimates, rarefaction and pairwise overlap. Diversity was estimated using the Chao1, ChaoE, Efron-Thisted, Shannon and inverse Simpson indices, and was also estimated on datasets down-sampled to the size of the smallest sample. Repertoire overlap was determined by strict matching of CDR3 nucleotide sequence, V gene and J gene, and Jaccard-based multidimensional scaling clustering was applied. On average, thymus samples gave 650,000 to 1,000,000 unique TCRB clonotypes, whereas blood samples gave roughly 86,000.

The rearrangement combines TRBV29-1 with TRBJ2-3, with 10 bases aligning to TRBD1. The sequence came from a boy under three years old with a congenital heart defect. Donor details come from another sample of the same person, matched by shared clones. Sequences were obtained from thymocytes. Here is the DNA: TGCAGCGCCGGTGCGGGACAGGGGATTACAGATACGCAGTATTTT. Translated, this is CSAGAGQGITDTQYF.